This T cell receptor beta chain came from a study of cytomegalovirus exposure and HLA in healthy donors. The CDR3 extends over 13 amino acids. Germline V gene sequence: CDR1 LNHDA, CDR2 SQIVND (reference sequence). V was clipped by 5 bases and J by 8 bases, with 13 bases between them. In the PCR, 60 Vbeta and 13 Jbeta primers were used. This table comes from immunoSEQ multiplex PCR, and its TCRdb copy is limited to in-frame clones, with some not included. The data hold roughly 170,000 clones, with about 73% observed a single time. The study, taken as a whole, reports: Specificity for CMV antigens was confirmed in vitro for a few of the CMV-associated chains. Most TCR sequences showed up rarely, but some public TCRs showed up in many donors.

As regards this clone: Its antigen is not identified.

Sequencing was carried out using PBMCs. This TCR was recovered from a woman aged 45-59 years in good health and CMV-seropositive. The chain has TRBV19 and TRBJ1-5, with no clear D. This CDR3 reads CASSDRPGEPQHF. The CDR3, as DNA: TGTGCCAGTAGTGACCGCCCCGGGGAGCCCCAGCATTTT.